This TCR beta chain was retrieved from a study of T cell repertoires in cytomegalovirus infection. Study context: Public TCR beta signatures marked donors with CMV infection and the matching HLA.

This clonotype was seen a few times. Antigen: not known. Study-wide results and limits: What dominated the ex vivo response were HLA-C-restricted CMV-specific TCR beta clonotypes.

Germline CDR1 is LNHDA and CDR2 is SQIVND (reference sequence). This CDR3 region has 12 residues. Germline trimming cut 6 bases from V and 6 bases from J; bases unmatched to any gene: 1. One entry per CDR3 protein results from TCRdb running MiXCR on the reads. Altogether roughly 500,000 distinct CDR3 sequences are present, approximately 10% being singletons, with the ten largest covering roughly 10%. The sample comprised PBMCs. This chain links TRBV19 with TRBJ1-5; 8 bases align to TRBD1. This receptor was identified in a human donor in good health (CMV status not recorded). Some clones in this sample may be carry-over from other donors' samples. CDR3 sequence: CASSDRGQPQHF. CDR3 bases: TGTGCCAGTAGCGACAGGGGTCAGCCCCAGCATTTT. The full variable domain, in which reference TRBV19 and TRBJ1-5 provide the parts outside the CDR3, is DGGITQSPKYLFRKEGQNVTLSCEQNLNHDAMYWYRQDPGQGLRLIYYSQIVNDFQKGDIAEGYSVSREKKESFPLTVTSAQKNPTAFYLCASSDRGQPQHFGDGTRLSIL.